A selection of T cell receptor beta chains follows, all from one sample in a study of shared clonotypes between healthy human individuals. Measured with immunoSEQ multiplex PCR; TCRdb has only the in-frame clones, and not every one. Of about 2.4 million clones in the sample, approximately 92% were seen once. Sequencing was performed on naive CD4+ T cells sorted from blood. These TCRs come from a man younger than 35 in good health. The CDR3 runs from the conserved cysteine through the conserved F or W. The D gene is left open where the match is weak.

d_call | j_call | v_call | cdr3_aa | cdr3_nt
NA | TRBJ2-3 | TRBV10-3 | CAISQSTDTQYF | TGTGCCATCAGCCAATCAACAGATACGCAGTATTTT
NA | TRBJ1-2 | TRBV9 | CASSVDSGYGYTF | TGTGCCAGCAGCGTGGATTCAGGGTATGGCTACACCTTC
TRBD2 | TRBJ2-5 | TRBV5-1 | CASSSGLAGASSILQETQYF | TGCGCCAGCAGCTCGGGGCTAGCGGGGGCATCATCCATCCTACAAGAGACCCAGTACTTC
NA | TRBJ1-4 | TRBV27 | CASSLERDGEKLFF | TGTGCCAGCAGTCTTGAAAGGGATGGGGAAAAACTGTTTTTT
NA | TRBJ2-5 | TRBV18 | CASSLDQGGETQYF | TGTGCCAGCTCACTAGATCAGGGTGGAGAGACCCAGTACTTC
TRBD2 | TRBJ2-1 | TRBV2 | CASSEGTSFFF | TGTGCCAGCAGTGAGGGGACTAGCTTTTTCTTC
NA | TRBJ2-7 | TRBV2 | CASSRGRYEQYF | TGTGCCAGCAGTCGCGGACGCTACGAGCAGTACTTC
NA | TRBJ1-1 | TRBV29-1 | CSANQAAVNTEAFF | TGCAGCGCCAATCAGGCGGCAGTGAACACTGAAGCTTTCTTT
NA | TRBJ2-7 | TRBV30 | CAWGLFGTVTYEQYF | TGTGCCTGGGGCTTATTTGGGACGGTTACCTACGAGCAGTACTTC
NA | TRBJ2-2 | TRBV11-2 | CASSLGLLNTGELFF | TGTGCCAGCAGCTTAGGACTTTTAAACACCGGGGAGCTGTTTTTT
NA | TRBJ2-3 | TRBV27 | CASSLSRVSGTQYF | TGTGCCAGCAGTTTAAGTAGGGTCAGTGGTACGCAGTATTTT
TRBD2 | TRBJ2-6 | TRBV4-1 | CASSQGTSGRASGANVLTF | TGCGCCAGCAGCCAAGGTACAAGTGGGAGGGCCTCTGGGGCCAACGTCCTGACTTTC
NA | TRBJ2-5 | TRBV19 | CASSIRAGLQETQYF | TGTGCCAGTAGTATTCGGGCAGGTTTACAAGAGACCCAGTACTTC
TRBD2 | TRBJ2-7 | TRBV6-6 | CAARPSGSYEQYF | TGTGCCGCCCGCCCTAGCGGGAGCTACGAGCAGTACTTC
NA | TRBJ1-6 | TRBV7-9 | CASSSDRVYNSPLHF | TGTGCCAGCAGCTCGGACAGAGTTTATAATTCACCCCTCCACTTT
TRBD2 | TRBJ2-7 | TRBV18 | CASSPPPLAGVFREQYF | TGTGCCAGCTCACCTCCACCTCTAGCGGGGGTTTTTCGAGAGCAGTACTTC